This entry concerns a single T cell receptor (beta chain). Its antigen is undetermined. The CDR3 covers 15 residues. CDR1 and CDR2 from the germline V gene are KGHSH and LQKENI. V was pared by 3 bases and J by 4 bases, with 16 bases between. These data originate in a study of T-cell reconstitution after alpha-beta-depleted transplantation in children. Study-level findings and limits: Several hundred expanded graft clones reportedly gave rise to the alpha-beta T cells present about two months after transplant. Newly made T cells mostly supplied T-cell counts and diversity one year after transplant. Recipient T cells and thymic progenitors that survived gave rise to the high TCRbeta diversity observed at day 60 in some patients.

Using unique molecular identifiers, the investigators prepared the TCRbeta library. Using its own MiXCR run on the PCR reads, TCRdb lists one record per CDR3 protein. Here the sample spans hundreds of thousands of distinct CDR3 sequences, about a sixth being singletons. The sequences come from PBMCs, mostly from graft donor cells, collected 360 days after TCRalphabeta/CD19-depleted stem cell transplant. This chain connects TRBV18 to TRBJ2-7; tentatively, D is TRBD1 (6 bases). The TCR comes from a boy younger than two who had a stem cell transplant for Wiskott-Aldrich syndrome, so the T cells may come from the graft donor. The CDR3, as DNA: TGTGCCAGCTCACCTCTCGGGACAAGACCTTACGAGCAGTACTTC. Its translation is CASSPLGTRPYEQYF.